This T cell receptor beta chain derives from a study of cytomegalovirus exposure and HLA in healthy donors. Study details: HLA-typed donors were the source of 83 million or so unique TCRs, which an early data release held.

Despite likely unrecorded immune exposures, the donors were nominally healthy at the time of sampling. This PCR relied on a set of 60 Vbeta primers and 13 Jbeta primers. Here immunoSEQ multiplex PCR was the method, and the copy in TCRdb shows in-frame clones only, minus some. Of 130,000 to 150,000 clones in the sample, 68% were seen once. Per germline, CDR1 MDHEN and CDR2 SYDVKM. The CDR3 sequence is 15 residues long. Unmatched junction bases numbered 2, after V lost 2 bases and J lost 0 bases. Specimen: PBMCs. This sequence joins TRBV28 and TRBJ2-3; 7 bases align to TRBD1. This clonotype was sampled from a man in his 60s in good health and CMV-seronegative. The DNA of the CDR3 is TGTGCCAGCAGTTTAATCAGGGGGAGCACAGATACGCAGTATTTT. It yields the protein CASSLIRGSTDTQYF.